Shown below are 20 T cell receptor beta chains from a single sample sequenced in a study of blood T cell repertoires in COVID-19. Sequencing used immunoSEQ multiplex PCR; TCRdb keeps in-frame clones, though not all of them. The sample records 140,000 to 150,000 clones, more than 60% being singletons. Sequenced material: peripheral blood. Receptors were obtained from a woman aged 55-70 years with acute or convalescent COVID-19.

This rearrangement joins TRBV7-9 to TRBJ2-7, with D perhaps matching TRBD2 (6 bases). Germline loops: CDR1 SEHNR, CDR2 FQNEAQ (reference sequence). The ends were cut back, 1 base at V and 7 bases at J, with 8 bases in the middle. The CDR3 is made up of 12 amino acids. This CDR3 reads CASSLEAGEQYF. In nucleotides, the CDR3 is TGTGCCAGCAGCTTAGAGGCGGGGGAGCAGTACTTC.

The rearrangement joins TRBV27 to TRBJ1-4; tentatively, D is TRBD1 (5 bases). The V end was cut by 0 bases, the J end by 8 bases, with 10 bases between. Per germline, CDR1 MNHEY and CDR2 SMNVEV (reference sequence). This CDR3 region has 14 residues. Here the CDR3 reads CASSLSGVSEKLFF. CDR3 coding DNA: TGTGCCAGCAGTTTATCAGGGGTGAGCGAAAAACTGTTTTTT.

This chain joins TRBV27 and TRBJ2-5; 10 bases align to TRBD2. The germline V gene has CDR1 MNHEY and CDR2 SMNVEV (reference sequence). The CDR3 has 22 amino acids. After removal of 2 bases from V and 2 bases from J, the junction contained 23 bases not matched to a gene. Here the CDR3 reads CASSLGRGSFSGRLGVQETQYF. CDR3 bases: TGTGCCAGCAGTTTAGGGCGCGGCAGTTTTAGCGGGAGGCTTGGAGTACAAGAGACCCAGTACTTC.

The chain recombines TRBV19 with TRBJ2-7, with D possibly matching TRBD2 (5 bases). Germline CDR1 LNHDA, CDR2 SQIVND (reference sequence). The ends were cut back, 5 bases at V and 2 bases at J, with 16 bases in the middle. The CDR3 totals 15 residues. Here the CDR3 reads CASSEISGPPYEQYF. CDR3 sequence (DNA): TGTGCCAGTAGTGAAATAAGCGGTCCTCCCTACGAGCAGTACTTC.

The chain joins TRBV6-4 to TRBJ2-7; D ambiguous. CDR1 is MRHNA, CDR2 SNTAGT, per germline. The V end was cut by 6 bases, the J end by 4 bases, with 16 bases between. The CDR3 is 14 amino acids. Written as DNA, the CDR3 is TGTGCCAGCAGGGACCCCTCCGGTTCGTACGAGCAGTACTTC. Amino acids: CASRDPSGSYEQYF.

The chain is built from TRBV7-2 and TRBJ2-3, with 8 nucleotides matching TRBD2. V shed 4 bases and J 2 bases; nucleotides not matched to a gene: 2. Per the germline V gene, CDR1 is SGHTA and CDR2 is FQGNSA. The CDR3 totals 14 residues. CDR3 in DNA: TGTGCCAGCAGCTCAGCGGGAGCCACAGATACGCAGTATTTT. As protein: CASSSAGATDTQYF.

The J gene is TRBJ2-3, the V gene TRBV6-2 or TRBV6-3; D possibly corresponds to TRBD2 (5 bases). The CDR3 has 17 amino acids. The germline V gene has CDR1 MNHEY and CDR2 SVGEGT. Between the trimmed V and J ends, which lost 2 bases and 0 bases, there was a span of 15 bases. The CDR3 protein is CASSYGPGGPSTDTQYF. The CDR3 DNA reads as TGTGCCAGCAGTTACGGTCCCGGCGGGCCTAGCACAGATACGCAGTATTTT.

This chain joins TRBV11-2 and TRBJ2-1; 8 bases are a match to TRBD2. J was trimmed by 14 bases and V by 1 base; bases with no gene match: 10. The CDR3 is 14 residues long. Germline V gives CDR1 SGHAT, CDR2 FQNNGV. CDR3 protein: CASSLGANGRAEFF. The CDR3 nucleotides are TGTGCCAGCAGCTTAGGGGCTAACGGGAGGGCAGAGTTCTTC.

The chain links TRBV7-7 to TRBJ2-4, with TRBD1 as a possible D gene (6 bases). Germline loops: CDR1 SSHAT, CDR2 FNYEAQ (reference sequence). The CDR3 runs to 14 residues. V lost 6 bases, J lost 2 bases, and 11 bases lay in between. The CDR3 nucleotides are TGTGCCAGCAGAGTAGACAGGTCCAAAAACATTCAGTACTTC. It translates to CASRVDRSKNIQYF.

This rearrangement joins TRBV5-1 to TRBJ1-1, with no clear D. V lost 0 bases and J lost 1, with 7 bases in between. Germline lookup yields CDR1 SGHRS and CDR2 YFSETQ. The CDR3 spans 14 residues. CDR3 coding DNA: TGCGCCAGCAGCTTGGCCCGGGGGAACACTGAAGCTTTCTTT. Translated, it gives CASSLARGNTEAFF.

The V and J genes are TRBV12-3 or TRBV12-4 and TRBJ2-3, with TRBD1 matching 8 bases. J lost 11 bases, V lost 5 bases, and 9 bases had no gene match. CDR3 length equals 13 residues. In nucleotides, the CDR3 is TGTGCCAGCAGTCCCAGGACAGGGCAAGTGCAGTATTTT. Its translation: CASSPRTGQVQYF.

The rearrangement joins TRBV28 to TRBJ1-4; 7 nucleotides match TRBD1. V lost 7 bases to trimming and J lost 5 bases; unmatched junction nucleotides: 4. The CDR3 spans 13 residues. The germline V gene encodes CDR1 MDHEN and CDR2 SYDVKM. CDR3 sequence reads: CASTTGWNEKLFF. The CDR3 nucleotides are TGTGCCAGCACGACAGGGTGGAATGAAAAACTGTTTTTT. Full variable domain (remainder filled in from reference TRBV28 and TRBJ1-4): DVKVTQSSRYLVKRTGEKVFLECVQDMDHENMFWYRQDPGLGLRLIYFSYDVKMKEKGDIPEGYSVSREKKERFSLILESASTNQTSMYLCASTTGWNEKLFFGSGTQLSVL.

J is TRBJ1-1 and V is TRBV3-1 (or the pseudogene TRBV3-2), with D unresolved. Trimming removed 1 base at V and 2 bases at J, with 5 bases between. Germline V gives CDR1 LGHDT, CDR2 YNNKEL (reference sequence). CDR3 size: 13 residues. The CDR3 protein is CASSQVLNTEAFF. The CDR3 region has the DNA TGTGCCAGCAGCCAAGTATTAAACACTGAAGCTTTCTTT.

The gene calls are TRBV4-1 and TRBJ2-1; 7 positions agree with TRBD2. V lost 6 bases and J lost 0; bases outside the gene matches: 5. CDR1 is MGHRA and CDR2 is YSYEKL in the germline V gene. This CDR3 contains 15 residues. The CDR3 DNA reads TGCGCCAGCAGAGGACGGACTAGCTCCTACAATGAGCAGTTCTTC. It translates to CASRGRTSSYNEQFF.

This clone was observed a single time. The rearrangement uses TRBV5-6 and TRBJ1-5; 7 bases line up with TRBD1. Trimming removed 3 bases from V and 3 bases from J; junction bases left unmatched: 3. The CDR3 is 14 amino acids. Germline CDR1 is SGHDT and CDR2 is YYEEEE. The DNA of the CDR3 is TGTGCCAGCAGCTATGGACAGGACAATCAGCCCCAGCATTTT. This codes for CASSYGQDNQPQHF. The complete variable domain, with remaining parts taken from reference TRBV5-6 and TRBJ1-5, reads DAGVTQSPTHLIKTRGQQVTLRCSPKSGHDTVSWYQQALGQGPQFIFQYYEEEERQRGNFPDRFSGHQFPNYSSELNVNALLLGDSALYLCASSYGQDNQPQHFGDGTRLSIL.

This clone was seen once. The chain employs TRBV3-1 (or the pseudogene TRBV3-2) and TRBJ2-4; 11 bases match TRBD2. The J segment lost 7 bases and the V segment lost 3 bases, leaving 5 bases of the junction unmatched. CDR3 length equals 15 residues. CDR1 is LGHDT, CDR2 YNNKEL, per germline (reference sequence). Here the CDR3 DNA reads TGTGCCAGCAGCCATTTTAGCGGGAGGGGGAACATTCAGTACTTC. Protein: CASSHFSGRGNIQYF.

The chain couples TRBV18 to TRBJ2-2; 9 bases are a match to TRBD1. CDR3 size: 15 residues. Trimming at V came to 2 bases and at J to 3 bases, leaving 1 base not matched to a gene. Germline V CDR1 and CDR2: KGHSH, LQKENI. The CDR3 DNA follows: TGTGCCAGCTCACCAAGACAGGGGGACACCGGGGAGCTGTTTTTT. It is translated as CASSPRQGDTGELFF.

The CDR3 DNA reads as TGTGCCACCCAAAGAGGGTCGAACACTGAAGCTTTCTTT. Amino acids: CATQRGSNTEAFF. The J gene is TRBJ1-1, the V gene TRBV24-1; the D is unclear. Trimming removed 9 bases from V and 1 base from J, with 11 bases in between. The CDR3 runs to 13 residues. Germline CDR1 reads KGHDR; CDR2 reads SFDVKD.

V is TRBV7-2 and J is TRBJ2-1, with 9 bases lining up with TRBD2. CDR3 length: 14 residues. Germline values: CDR1 SGHTA, CDR2 FQGNSA. V shed 2 bases and J 4 bases; nucleotides not matched to a gene: 0. Written as DNA, the CDR3 is TGTGCCAGCAGCTTACTAGCGGGGTACAATGAGCAGTTCTTC. It is translated as CASSLLAGYNEQFF.

The chain combines TRBV18 with TRBJ2-3, with 9 bases lining up with TRBD2. Germline trimming cut 4 bases from V and 3 bases from J; bases unmatched to any gene: 5. This CDR3 contains 15 residues. Germline V gene sequence: CDR1 KGHSH, CDR2 LQKENI. Here the CDR3 reads CASSRAGGPTDTQYF. In DNA, the CDR3 is TGTGCCAGCTCACGGGCGGGAGGGCCGACAGATACGCAGTATTTT.